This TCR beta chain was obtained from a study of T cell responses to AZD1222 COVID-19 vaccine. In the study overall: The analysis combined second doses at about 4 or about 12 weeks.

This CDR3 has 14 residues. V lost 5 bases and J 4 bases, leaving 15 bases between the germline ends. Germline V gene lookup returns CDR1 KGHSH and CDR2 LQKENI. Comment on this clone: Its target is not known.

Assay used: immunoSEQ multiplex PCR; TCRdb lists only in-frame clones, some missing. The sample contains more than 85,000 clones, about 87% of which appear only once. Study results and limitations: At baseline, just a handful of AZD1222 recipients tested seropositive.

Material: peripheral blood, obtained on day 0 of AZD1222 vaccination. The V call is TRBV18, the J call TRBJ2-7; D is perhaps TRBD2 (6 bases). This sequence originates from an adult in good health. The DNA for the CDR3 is TGTGCCAGCTCATCGCCGGGAGCCAATTACGAGCAGTACTTC. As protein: CASSSPGANYEQYF.